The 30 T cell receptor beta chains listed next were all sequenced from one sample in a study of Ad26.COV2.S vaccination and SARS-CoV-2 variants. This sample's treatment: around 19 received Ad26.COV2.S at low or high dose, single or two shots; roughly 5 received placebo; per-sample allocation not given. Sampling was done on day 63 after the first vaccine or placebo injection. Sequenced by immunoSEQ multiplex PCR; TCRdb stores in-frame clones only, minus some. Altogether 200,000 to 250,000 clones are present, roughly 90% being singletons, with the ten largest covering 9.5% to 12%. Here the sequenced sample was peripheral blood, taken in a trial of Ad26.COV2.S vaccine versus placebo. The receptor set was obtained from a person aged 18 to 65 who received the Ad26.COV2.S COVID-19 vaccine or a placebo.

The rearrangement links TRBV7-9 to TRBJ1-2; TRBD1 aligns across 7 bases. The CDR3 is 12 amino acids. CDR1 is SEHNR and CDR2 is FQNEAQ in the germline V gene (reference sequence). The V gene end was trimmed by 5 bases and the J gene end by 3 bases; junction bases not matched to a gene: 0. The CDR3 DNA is TGTGCCAGCAGCCAGGGGGACTATGGCTACACCTTC. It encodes CASSQGDYGYTF.

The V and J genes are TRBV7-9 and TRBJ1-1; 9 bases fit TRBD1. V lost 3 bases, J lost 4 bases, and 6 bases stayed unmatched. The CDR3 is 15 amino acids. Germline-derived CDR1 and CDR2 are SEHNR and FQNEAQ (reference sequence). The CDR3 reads CASSLGDREATEAFF. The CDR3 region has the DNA TGTGCCAGCAGCTTGGGGGACAGGGAAGCCACTGAAGCTTTCTTT.

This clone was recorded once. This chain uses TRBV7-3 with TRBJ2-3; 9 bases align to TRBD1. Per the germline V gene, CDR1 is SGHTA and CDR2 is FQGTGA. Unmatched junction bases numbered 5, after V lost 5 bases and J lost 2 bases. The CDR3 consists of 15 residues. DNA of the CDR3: TGTGCCAGCAGCCGAGACAGGGGGAACACAGATACGCAGTATTTT. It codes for CASSRDRGNTDTQYF.

The CDR3 sequence is CASSGVAGGPGSYEQYF. CDR3 nucleotide sequence: TGTGCCAGCAGTGGGGTAGCGGGAGGGCCCGGGTCCTACGAGCAGTACTTC. The chain has TRBV2 and TRBJ2-7, with TRBD2 identical over 11 bases. The CDR3 contains 17 residues. In germline, CDR1 is SNHLY, CDR2 FYNNEI. V lost 4 bases to trimming and J lost 1 base; unmatched junction nucleotides: 9.

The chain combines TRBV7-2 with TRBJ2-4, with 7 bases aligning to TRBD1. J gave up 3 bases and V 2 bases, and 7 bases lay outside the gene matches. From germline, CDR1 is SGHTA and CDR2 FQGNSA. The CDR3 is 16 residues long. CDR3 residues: CASSLPTGSGKNIQYF. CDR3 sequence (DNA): TGTGCCAGCAGCTTACCGACAGGGTCGGGCAAAAACATTCAGTACTTC.

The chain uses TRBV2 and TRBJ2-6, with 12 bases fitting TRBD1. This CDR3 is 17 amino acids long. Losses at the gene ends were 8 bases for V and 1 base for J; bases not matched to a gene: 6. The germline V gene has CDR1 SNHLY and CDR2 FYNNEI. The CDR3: CASWGQGAVSGANVLTF. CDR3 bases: TGTGCCAGCTGGGGACAGGGGGCTGTGTCTGGGGCCAACGTCCTGACTTTC.

The CDR3 region has the DNA TGTGCCAGCAGTGAAGTTCGGAGCTCCTACAATGAGCAGTTCTTC. Translation gives CASSEVRSSYNEQFF. The rearrangement links TRBV2 to TRBJ2-1; D remains ambiguous. Trimming pared 1 base from V and 0 bases from J, leaving 7 bases between. In germline, CDR1 is SNHLY, CDR2 FYNNEI. This CDR3 has 15 residues.

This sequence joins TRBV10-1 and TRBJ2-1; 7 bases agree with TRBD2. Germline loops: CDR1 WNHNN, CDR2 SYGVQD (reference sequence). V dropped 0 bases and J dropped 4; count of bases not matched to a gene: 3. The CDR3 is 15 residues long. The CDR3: CASSESLARYNEQFF. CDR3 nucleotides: TGCGCCAGCAGTGAGTCACTAGCGAGATACAATGAGCAGTTCTTC.

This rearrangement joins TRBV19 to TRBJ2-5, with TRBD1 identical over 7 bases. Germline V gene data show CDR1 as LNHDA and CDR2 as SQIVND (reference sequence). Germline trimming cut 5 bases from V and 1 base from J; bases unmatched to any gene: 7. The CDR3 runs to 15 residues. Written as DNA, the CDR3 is TGTGCCAGTAGTCCCCGGGACAGACTCCAAGAGACCCAGTACTTC. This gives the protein CASSPRDRLQETQYF.

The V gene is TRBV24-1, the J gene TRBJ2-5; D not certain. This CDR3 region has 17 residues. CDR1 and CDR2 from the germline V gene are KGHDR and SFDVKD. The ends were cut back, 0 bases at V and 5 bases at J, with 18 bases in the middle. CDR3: CATSDLPFEFPKETQYF. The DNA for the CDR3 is TGTGCCACCAGTGATTTGCCGTTCGAGTTTCCAAAGGAGACCCAGTACTTC.

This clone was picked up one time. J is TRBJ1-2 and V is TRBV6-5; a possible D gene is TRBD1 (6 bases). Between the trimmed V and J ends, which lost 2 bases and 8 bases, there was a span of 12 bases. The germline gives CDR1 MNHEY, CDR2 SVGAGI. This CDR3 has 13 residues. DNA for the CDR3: TGTGCCAGCAGTTACGGGGGCGCGGAAGGCTACACCTTC. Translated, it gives CASSYGGAEGYTF.

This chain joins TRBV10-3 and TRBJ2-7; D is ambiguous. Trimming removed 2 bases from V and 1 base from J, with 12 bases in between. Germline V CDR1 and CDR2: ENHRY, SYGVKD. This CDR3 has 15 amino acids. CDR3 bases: TGTGCCATCAGTGAGCTTGGCACTCGATCCTACGAGCAGTACTTC. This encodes CAISELGTRSYEQYF.

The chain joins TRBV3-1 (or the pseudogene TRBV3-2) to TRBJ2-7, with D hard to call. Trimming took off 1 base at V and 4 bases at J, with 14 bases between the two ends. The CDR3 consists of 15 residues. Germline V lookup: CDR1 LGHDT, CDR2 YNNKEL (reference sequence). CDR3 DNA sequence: TGTGCCAGCAGCCAAGGAAATGGTAGATTGTACGAGCAGTACTTC. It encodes CASSQGNGRLYEQYF.

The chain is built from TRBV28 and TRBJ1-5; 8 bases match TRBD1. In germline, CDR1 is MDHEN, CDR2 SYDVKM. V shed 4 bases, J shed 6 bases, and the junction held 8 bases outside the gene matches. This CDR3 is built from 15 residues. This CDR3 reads CASSSVGQGLQPQHF. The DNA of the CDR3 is TGTGCCAGCAGTTCCGTAGGACAGGGACTTCAGCCCCAGCATTTT.

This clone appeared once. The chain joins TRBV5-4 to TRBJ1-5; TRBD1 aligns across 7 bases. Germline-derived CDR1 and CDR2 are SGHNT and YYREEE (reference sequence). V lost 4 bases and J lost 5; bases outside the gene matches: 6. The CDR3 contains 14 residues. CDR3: CASSLRGQYQPQHF. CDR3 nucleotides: TGTGCCAGCAGCCTGCGGGGACAGTATCAGCCCCAGCATTTT.

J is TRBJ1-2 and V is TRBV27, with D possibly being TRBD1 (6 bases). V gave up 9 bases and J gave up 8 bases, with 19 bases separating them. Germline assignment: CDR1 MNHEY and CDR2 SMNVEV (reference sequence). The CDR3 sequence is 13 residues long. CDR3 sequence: CASRTDPRGGYTF. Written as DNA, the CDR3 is TGTGCCAGTCGGACGGACCCAAGGGGGGGCTACACCTTC.

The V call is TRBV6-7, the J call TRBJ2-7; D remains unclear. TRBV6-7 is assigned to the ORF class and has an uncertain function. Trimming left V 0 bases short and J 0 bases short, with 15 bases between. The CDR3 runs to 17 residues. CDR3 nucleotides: TGTGCCAGCAGTTACTCGATGGTAGGGTGTTGCTCCTACGAGCAGTACTTC. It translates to CASSYSMVGCCSYEQYF.

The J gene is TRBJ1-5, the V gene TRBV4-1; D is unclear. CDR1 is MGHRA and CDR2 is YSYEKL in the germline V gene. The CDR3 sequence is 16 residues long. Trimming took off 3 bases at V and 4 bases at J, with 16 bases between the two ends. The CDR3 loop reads CASSHPGIGENQPQHF. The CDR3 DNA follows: TGCGCCAGCAGCCACCCTGGGATCGGAGAGAATCAGCCCCAGCATTTT.

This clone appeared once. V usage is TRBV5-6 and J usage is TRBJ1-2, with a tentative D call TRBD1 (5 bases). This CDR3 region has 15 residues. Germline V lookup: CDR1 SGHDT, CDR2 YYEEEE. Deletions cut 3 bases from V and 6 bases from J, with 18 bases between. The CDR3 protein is CASSWGRQGANGYTF. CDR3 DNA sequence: TGTGCCAGCAGCTGGGGGAGGCAGGGAGCAAATGGCTACACCTTC. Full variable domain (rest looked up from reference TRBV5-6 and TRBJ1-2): DAGVTQSPTHLIKTRGQQVTLRCSPKSGHDTVSWYQQALGQGPQFIFQYYEEEERQRGNFPDRFSGHQFPNYSSELNVNALLLGDSALYLCASSWGRQGANGYTFGSGTRLTVV.

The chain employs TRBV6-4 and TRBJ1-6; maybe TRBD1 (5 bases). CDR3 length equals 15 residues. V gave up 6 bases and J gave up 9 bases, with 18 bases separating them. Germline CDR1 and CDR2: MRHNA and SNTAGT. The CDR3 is CASRDLTVESSPLHF. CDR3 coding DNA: TGTGCCAGCAGAGATCTGACAGTGGAGAGTTCACCCCTCCACTTT.

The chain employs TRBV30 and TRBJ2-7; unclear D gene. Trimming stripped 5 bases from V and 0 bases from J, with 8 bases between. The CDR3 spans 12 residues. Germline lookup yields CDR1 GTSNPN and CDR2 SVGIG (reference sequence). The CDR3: CAWDRSSYEQYF. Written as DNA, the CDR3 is TGTGCCTGGGACCGCTCCTCCTACGAGCAGTACTTC.

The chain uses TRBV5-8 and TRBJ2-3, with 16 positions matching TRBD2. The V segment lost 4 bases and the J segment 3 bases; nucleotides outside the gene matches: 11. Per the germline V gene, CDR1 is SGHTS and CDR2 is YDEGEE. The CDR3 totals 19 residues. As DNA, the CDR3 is TGTGCCAGCAGCCGGGGACTAGCGGGAGGGTGGATGGTTACAGATACGCAGTATTTT. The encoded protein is CASSRGLAGGWMVTDTQYF.

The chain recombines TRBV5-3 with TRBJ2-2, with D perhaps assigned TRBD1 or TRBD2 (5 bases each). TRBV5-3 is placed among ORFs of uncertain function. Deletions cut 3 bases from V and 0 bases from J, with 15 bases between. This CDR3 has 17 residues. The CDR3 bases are TGTGCCAGAAGCTACTATAGGGACGGATCGAACACCGGGGAGCTGTTTTTT. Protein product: CARSYYRDGSNTGELFF.

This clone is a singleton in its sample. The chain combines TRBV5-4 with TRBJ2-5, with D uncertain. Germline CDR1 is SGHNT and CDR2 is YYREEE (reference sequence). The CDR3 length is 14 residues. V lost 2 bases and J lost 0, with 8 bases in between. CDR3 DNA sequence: TGTGCCAGCAGCTTACAGCTGTACCAAGAGACCCAGTACTTC. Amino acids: CASSLQLYQETQYF.

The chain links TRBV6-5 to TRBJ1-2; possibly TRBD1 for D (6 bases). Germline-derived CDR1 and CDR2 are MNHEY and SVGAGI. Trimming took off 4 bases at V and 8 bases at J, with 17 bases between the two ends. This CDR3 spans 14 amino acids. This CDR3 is CASSSHVSGEGYTF. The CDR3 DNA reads TGTGCCAGCAGTTCCCATGTCTCAGGGGAAGGCTACACCTTC.

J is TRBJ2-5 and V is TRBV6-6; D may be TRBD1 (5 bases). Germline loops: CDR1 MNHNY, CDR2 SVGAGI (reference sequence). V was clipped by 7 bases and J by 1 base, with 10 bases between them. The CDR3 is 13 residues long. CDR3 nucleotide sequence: TGTGCCAGCAAGGGGCCGACCCAAGAGACCCAGTACTTC. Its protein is CASKGPTQETQYF.

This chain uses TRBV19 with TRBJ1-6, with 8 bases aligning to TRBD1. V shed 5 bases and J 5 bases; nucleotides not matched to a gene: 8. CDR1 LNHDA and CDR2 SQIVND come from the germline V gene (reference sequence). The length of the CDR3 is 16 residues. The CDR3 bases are TGTGCCAGTAGTCCCGGACAGGGCGCGAATAATTCACCCCTCCACTTT. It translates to CASSPGQGANNSPLHF. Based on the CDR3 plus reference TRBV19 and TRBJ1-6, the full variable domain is DGGITQSPKYLFRKEGQNVTLSCEQNLNHDAMYWYRQDPGQGLRLIYYSQIVNDFQKGDIAEGYSVSREKKESFPLTVTSAQKNPTAFYLCASSPGQGANNSPLHFGNGTRLTVT.

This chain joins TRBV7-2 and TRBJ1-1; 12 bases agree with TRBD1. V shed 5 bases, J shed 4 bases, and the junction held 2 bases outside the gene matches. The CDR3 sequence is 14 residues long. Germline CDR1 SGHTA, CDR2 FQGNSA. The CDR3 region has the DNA TGTGCCAGCAGCGGGACAGGGGGCGTCACTGAAGCTTTCTTT. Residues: CASSGTGGVTEAFF.

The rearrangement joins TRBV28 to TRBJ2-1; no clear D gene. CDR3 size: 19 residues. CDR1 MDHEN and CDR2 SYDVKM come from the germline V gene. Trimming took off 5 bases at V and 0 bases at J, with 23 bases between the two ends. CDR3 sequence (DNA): TGTGCCAGCAGTCCACCACCGAGGACGTCCCCGAGCTCCTACAATGAGCAGTTCTTC. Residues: CASSPPPRTSPSSYNEQFF.

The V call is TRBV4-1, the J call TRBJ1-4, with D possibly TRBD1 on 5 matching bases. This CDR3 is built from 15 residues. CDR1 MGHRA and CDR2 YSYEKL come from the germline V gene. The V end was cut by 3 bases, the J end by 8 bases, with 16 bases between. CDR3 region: CASSHLGQSGEKLFF. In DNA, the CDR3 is TGCGCCAGCAGCCATTTGGGGCAGTCAGGGGAAAAACTGTTTTTT.